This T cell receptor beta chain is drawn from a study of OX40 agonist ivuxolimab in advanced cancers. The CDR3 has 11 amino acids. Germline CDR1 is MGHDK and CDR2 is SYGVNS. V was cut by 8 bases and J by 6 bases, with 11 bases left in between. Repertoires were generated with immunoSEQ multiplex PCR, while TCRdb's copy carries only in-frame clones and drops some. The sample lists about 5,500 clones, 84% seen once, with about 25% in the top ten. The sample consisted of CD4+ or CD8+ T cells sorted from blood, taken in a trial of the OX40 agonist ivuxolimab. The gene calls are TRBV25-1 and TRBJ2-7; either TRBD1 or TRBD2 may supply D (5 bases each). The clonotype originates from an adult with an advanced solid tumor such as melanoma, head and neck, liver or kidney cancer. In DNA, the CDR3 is TGTGCCAGCCGACGGGGCGGCGAGCAGTACTTC. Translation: CASRRGGEQYF.